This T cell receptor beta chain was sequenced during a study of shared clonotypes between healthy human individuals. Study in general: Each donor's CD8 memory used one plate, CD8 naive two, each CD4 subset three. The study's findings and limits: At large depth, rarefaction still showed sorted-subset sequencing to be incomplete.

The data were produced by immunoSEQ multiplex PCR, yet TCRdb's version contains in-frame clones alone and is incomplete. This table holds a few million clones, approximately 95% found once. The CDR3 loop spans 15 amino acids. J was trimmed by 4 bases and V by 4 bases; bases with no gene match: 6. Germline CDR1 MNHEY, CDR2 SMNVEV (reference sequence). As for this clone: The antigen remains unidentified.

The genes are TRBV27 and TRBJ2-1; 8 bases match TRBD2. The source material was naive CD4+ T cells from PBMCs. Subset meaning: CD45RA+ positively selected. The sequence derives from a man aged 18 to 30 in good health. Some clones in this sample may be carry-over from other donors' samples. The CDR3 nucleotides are TGTGCCAGCAGTTCGGGGGGGACGCTTTACAATGAGCAGTTCTTC. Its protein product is CASSSGGTLYNEQFF.